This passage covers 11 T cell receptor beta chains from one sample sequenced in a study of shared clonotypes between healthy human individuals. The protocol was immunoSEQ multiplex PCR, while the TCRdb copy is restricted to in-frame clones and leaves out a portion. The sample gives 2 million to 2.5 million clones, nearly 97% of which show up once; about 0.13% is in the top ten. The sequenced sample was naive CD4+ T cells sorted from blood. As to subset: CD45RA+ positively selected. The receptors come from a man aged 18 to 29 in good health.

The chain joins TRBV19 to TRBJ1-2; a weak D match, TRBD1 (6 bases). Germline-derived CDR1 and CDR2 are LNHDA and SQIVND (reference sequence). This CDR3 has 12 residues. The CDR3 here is CATDRPPDGYTF. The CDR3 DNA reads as TGTGCAACTGACAGGCCTCCGGATGGCTACACCTTC.

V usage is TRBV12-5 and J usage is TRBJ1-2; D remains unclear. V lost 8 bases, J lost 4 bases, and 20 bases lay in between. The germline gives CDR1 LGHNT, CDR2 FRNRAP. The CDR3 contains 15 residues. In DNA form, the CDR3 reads TGTGCTAGTTGGTGGGAGGCGGCAGCTTCCTATGGCTACACCTTC. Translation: CASWWEAAASYGYTF.

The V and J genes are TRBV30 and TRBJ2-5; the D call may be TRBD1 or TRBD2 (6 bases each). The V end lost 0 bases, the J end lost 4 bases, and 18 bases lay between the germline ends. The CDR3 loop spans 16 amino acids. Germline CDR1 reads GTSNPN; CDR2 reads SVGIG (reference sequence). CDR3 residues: CAWSVRRGAKGETQYF. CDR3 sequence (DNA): TGTGCCTGGAGTGTACGGAGGGGGGCAAAGGGAGAGACCCAGTACTTC.

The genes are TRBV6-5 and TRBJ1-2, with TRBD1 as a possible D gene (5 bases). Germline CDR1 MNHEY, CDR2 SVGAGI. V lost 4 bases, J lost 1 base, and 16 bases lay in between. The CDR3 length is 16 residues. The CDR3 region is CASSSGSRGFNYGYTF. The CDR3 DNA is TGTGCCAGCAGTTCCGGTTCCCGGGGCTTTAACTATGGCTACACCTTC.

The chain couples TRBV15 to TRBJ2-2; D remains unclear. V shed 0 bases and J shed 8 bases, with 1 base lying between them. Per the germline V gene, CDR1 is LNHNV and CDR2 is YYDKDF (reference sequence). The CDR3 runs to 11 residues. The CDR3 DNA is TGTGCCACCAGCAGAGAAGGGGAGCTGTTTTTT. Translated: CATSREGELFF.

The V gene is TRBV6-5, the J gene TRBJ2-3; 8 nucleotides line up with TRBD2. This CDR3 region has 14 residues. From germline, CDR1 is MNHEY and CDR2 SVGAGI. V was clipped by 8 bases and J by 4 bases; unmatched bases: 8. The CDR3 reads CASRQAGAPDTQYF. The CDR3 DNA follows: TGTGCCAGCCGACAAGCGGGAGCCCCAGATACGCAGTATTTT.

CDR3 sequence reads: CAWSSNNEQFF. CDR3 nucleotides: TGTGCCTGGAGTTCTAACAATGAGCAGTTCTTC. V gene TRBV30 combines with J gene TRBJ2-1, with no clear D. CDR1 is GTSNPN and CDR2 is SVGIG in the germline V gene (reference sequence). The CDR3 length is 11 residues. V dropped 2 bases and J dropped 5 bases, with 4 bases sitting between them.

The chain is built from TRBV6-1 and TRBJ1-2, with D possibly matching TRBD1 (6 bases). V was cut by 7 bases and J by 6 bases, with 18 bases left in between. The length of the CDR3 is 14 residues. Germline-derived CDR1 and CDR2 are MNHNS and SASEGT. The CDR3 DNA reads TGTGCCAGCATCCTGAATCTGGGGGCGAATGGCTACACCTTC. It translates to CASILNLGANGYTF.

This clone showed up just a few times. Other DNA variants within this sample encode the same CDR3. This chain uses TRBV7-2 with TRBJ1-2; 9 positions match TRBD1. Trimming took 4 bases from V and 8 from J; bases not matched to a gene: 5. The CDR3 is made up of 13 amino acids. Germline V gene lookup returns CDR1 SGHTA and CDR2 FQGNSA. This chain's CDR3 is CASSSGQGSGYTF. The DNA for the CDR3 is TGTGCCAGCAGCTCCGGACAGGGGAGCGGCTACACCTTC.

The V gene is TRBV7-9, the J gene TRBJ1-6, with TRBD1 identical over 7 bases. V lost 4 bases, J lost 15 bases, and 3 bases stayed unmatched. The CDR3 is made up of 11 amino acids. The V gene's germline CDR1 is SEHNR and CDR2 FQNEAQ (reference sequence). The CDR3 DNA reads TGTGCCAGCAGCTCTGGGGACAGCCTCCACTTT. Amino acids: CASSSGDSLHF.

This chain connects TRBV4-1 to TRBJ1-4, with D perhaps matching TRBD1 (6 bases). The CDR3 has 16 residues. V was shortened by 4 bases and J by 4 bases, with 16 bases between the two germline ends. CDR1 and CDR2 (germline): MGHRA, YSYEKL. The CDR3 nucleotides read TGCGCCAGCAGCCCCTTACATGACAGGCGTAATGAAAAACTGTTTTTT. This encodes CASSPLHDRRNEKLFF.